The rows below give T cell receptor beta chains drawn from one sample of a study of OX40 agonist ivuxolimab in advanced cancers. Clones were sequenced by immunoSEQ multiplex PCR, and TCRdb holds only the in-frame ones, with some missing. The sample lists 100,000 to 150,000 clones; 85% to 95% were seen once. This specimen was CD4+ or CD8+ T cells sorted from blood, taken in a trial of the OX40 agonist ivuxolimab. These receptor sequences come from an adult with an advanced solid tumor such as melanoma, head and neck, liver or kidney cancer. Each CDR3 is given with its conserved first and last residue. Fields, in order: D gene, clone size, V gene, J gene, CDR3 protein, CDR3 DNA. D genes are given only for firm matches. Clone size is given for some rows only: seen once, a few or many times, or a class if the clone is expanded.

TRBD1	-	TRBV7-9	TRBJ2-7	CASSSRRDRVTYEQYF	TGTGCCAGCAGCTCCCGCCGGGACAGGGTGACCTACGAGCAGTACTTC
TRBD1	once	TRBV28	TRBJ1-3	CASSLVGTGSYSGNTIYF	TGTGCCAGCAGTTTAGTCGGGACAGGGTCATACTCTGGAAACACCATATATTTT
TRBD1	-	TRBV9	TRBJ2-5	CASSVGGTGDEETQYF	TGTGCCAGCAGCGTAGGAGGGACAGGGGATGAAGAGACCCAGTACTTC
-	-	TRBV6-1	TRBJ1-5	CASSELGSFEYQPQHF	TGTGCCAGCAGTGAATTAGGTTCTTTCGAGTATCAGCCCCAGCATTTT
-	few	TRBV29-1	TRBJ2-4	CSVVGIAKNIQYF	TGCAGCGTTGTCGGGATCGCCAAAAACATTCAGTACTTC
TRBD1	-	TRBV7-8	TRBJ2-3	CASSSNAGTEDTQYF	TGTGCCAGCAGCTCAAATGCCGGGACAGAGGATACGCAGTATTTT
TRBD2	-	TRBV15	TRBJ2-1	CATSSLGGTSLTEQFF	TGTGCCACCAGCAGCCTAGGCGGGACTAGCTTAACTGAGCAGTTCTTC
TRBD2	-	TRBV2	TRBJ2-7	CASRGTSGTPPQYF	TGTGCCAGCAGGGGGACTAGCGGAACCCCACCGCAGTACTTC
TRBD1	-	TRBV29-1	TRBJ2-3	CSVRTGTTDTQYF	TGCAGCGTAAGGACAGGGACCACAGATACGCAGTATTTT
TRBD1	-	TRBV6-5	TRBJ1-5	CASSYQPGTAQPQHF	TGTGCCAGCAGTTACCAGCCTGGGACAGCTCAGCCCCAGCATTTT
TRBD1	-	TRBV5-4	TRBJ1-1	CASSLYPGTGGFTEAFF	TGTGCCAGCAGCTTGTACCCCGGGACAGGGGGCTTCACTGAAGCTTTCTTT
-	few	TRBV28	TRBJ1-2	CASSLASYGYTF	TGTGCCAGCAGTTTAGCCAGCTATGGCTACACCTTC